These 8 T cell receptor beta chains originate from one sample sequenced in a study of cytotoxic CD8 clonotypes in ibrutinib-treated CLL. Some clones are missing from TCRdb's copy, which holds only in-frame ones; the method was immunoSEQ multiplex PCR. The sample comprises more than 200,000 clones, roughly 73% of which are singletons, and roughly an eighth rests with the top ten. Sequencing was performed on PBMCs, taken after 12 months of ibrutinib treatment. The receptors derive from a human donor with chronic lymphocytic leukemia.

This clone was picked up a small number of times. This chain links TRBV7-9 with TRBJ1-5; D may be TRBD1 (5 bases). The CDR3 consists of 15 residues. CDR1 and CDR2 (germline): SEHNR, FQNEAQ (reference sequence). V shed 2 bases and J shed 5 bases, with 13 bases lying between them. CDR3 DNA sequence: TGTGCCAGCAGCTTAAGGGGAGGGGAGGATCAGCCCCAGCATTTT. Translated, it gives CASSLRGGEDQPQHF.

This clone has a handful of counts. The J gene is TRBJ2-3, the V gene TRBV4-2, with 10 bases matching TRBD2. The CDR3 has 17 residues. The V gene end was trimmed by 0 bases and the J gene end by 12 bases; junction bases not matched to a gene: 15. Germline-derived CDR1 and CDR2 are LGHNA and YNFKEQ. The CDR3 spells CASSQDVGTSVVPAQYF. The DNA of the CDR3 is TGTGCCAGCAGCCAAGATGTGGGGACTAGCGTTGTCCCGGCTCAGTATTTT.

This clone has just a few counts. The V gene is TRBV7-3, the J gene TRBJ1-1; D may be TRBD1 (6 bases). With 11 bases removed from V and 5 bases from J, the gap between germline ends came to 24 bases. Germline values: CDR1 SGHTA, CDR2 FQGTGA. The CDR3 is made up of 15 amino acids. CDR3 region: CALTVEGEGRTEAFF. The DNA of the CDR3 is TGTGCCCTCACCGTCGAGGGGGAAGGGAGGACTGAAGCTTTCTTT.

The chain's CDR3 is CASSQGVSTAYNEQFF. The CDR3 nucleotides read TGTGCCAGCAGCCAAGGAGTTTCTACAGCTTACAATGAGCAGTTCTTC. This chain links TRBV4-2 with TRBJ2-1; unclear D gene. CDR1 and CDR2 from the germline V gene are LGHNA and YNFKEQ. V dropped 1 base and J dropped 4 bases, with 14 bases sitting between them. The CDR3 extends over 16 amino acids.

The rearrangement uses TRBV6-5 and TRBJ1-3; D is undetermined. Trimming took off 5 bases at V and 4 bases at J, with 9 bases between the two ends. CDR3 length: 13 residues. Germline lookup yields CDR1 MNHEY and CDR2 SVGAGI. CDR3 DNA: TGTGCCAGCAGTCTACACGTAGGAAACACCATATATTTT. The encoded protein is CASSLHVGNTIYF.

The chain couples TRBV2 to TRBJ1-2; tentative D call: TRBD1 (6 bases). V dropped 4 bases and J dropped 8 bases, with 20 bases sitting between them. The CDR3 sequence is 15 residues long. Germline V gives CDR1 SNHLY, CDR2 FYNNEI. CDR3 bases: TGTGCCAGCAGTGTCCCGACAGGACGATTCGAGGGCTACACCTTC. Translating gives CASSVPTGRFEGYTF.

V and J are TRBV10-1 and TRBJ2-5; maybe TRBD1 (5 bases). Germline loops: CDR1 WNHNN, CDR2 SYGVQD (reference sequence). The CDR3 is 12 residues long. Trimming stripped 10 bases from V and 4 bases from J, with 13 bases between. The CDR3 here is CATGDRRETQYF. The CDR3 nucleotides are TGCGCCACCGGAGACAGACGAGAGACCCAGTACTTC.

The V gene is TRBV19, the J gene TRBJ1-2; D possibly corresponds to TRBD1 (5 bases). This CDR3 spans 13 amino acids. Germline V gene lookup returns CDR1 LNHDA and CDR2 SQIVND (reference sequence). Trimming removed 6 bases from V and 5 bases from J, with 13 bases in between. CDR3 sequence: CASSRDGLYGYTF. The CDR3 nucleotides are TGTGCCAGTAGCAGGGACGGCCTTTATGGCTACACCTTC.